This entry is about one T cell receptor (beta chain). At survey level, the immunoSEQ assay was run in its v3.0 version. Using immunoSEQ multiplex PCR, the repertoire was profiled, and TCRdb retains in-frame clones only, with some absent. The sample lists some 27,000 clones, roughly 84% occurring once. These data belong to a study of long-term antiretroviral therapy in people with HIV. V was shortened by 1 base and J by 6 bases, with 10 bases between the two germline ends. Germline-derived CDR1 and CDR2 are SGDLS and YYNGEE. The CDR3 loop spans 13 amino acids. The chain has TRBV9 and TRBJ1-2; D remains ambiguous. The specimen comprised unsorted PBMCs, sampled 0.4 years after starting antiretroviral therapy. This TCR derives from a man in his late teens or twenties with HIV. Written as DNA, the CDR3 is TGTGCCAGCAGCGTACGGGGTTCCCATGGCTACACCTTC. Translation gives CASSVRGSHGYTF.